This TCR beta chain was captured in a study of blood T cells in healthy people across ages. Study-wide points: Per million T cells, the diversity of TCR beta decreased roughly linearly as age advanced.

A second about 7 to 11 cycle PCR used barcoded and J-beta primers. One entry per CDR3 protein results from TCRdb running MiXCR on the 5' RACE reads. The table shows around 700,000 distinct CDR3 sequences, with more than 20% occurring only once. Germline V lookup: CDR1 SGHNT, CDR2 YENEEA. Unmatched junction bases numbered 14, after V lost 5 bases and J lost 8 bases. The CDR3 contains 17 residues. To note about this clonotype: Its antigen remains unknown.

Donation came from healthy Caucasian individuals in Russia who were aged roughly 6 to 95. These same records also appear under a second study, on T cells of mothers and their children. That study reports: From each mother came over 9.5 million TCR beta CDR3 reads, and from each child came approximately 2.8 million.

This TCR was sampled from a boy between 10 and 17 years old in good health. The chain is built from TRBV11-3 and TRBJ2-2, with 10 bases matching TRBD1. What was sequenced was blood. This chain's CDR3 is CASSHTSGTGVGGELFF. In DNA, the CDR3 is TGTGCCAGCAGCCACACTTCCGGGACAGGGGTTGGTGGGGAGCTGTTTTTT. The full variable domain, with the rest looked up from reference TRBV11-3 and TRBJ2-2, is EAGVVQSPRYKIIEKKQPVAFWCNPISGHNTLYWYLQNLGQGPELLIRYENEEAVDDSQLPKDRFSAERLKGVDSTLKIQPAELGDSAVYLCASSHTSGTGVGGELFFGEGSRLTVL.